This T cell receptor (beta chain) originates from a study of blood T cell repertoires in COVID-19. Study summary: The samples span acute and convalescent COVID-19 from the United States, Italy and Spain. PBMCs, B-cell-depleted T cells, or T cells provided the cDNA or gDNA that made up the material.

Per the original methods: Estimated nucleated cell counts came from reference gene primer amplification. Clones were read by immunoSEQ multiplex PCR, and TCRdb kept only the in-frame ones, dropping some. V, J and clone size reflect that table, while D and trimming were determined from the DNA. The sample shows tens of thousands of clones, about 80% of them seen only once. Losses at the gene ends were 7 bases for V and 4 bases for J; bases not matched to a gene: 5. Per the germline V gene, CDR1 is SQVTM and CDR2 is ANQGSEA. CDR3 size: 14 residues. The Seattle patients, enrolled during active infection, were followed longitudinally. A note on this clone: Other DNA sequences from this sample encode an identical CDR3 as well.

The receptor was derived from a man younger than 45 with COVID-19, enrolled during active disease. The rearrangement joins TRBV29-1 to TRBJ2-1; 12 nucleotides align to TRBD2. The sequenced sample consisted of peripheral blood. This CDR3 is CSAPGTSGYNEQFF. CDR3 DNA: TGCAGCGCCCCCGGGACTAGCGGGTACAATGAGCAGTTCTTC.